This passage covers 32 T cell receptor beta chains from one sample sequenced in a study of CD8+ T cells in alopecia areata (dated by TCRdb to the late 2010s). Libraries were prepared through the immunoSEQ multiplex PCR assay. For TCR sequencing, RNA was extracted from every sample and reverse transcribed into cDNA to serve as template. In TCRdb, the immuneACCESS table is reduced to in-frame sequences with V and J assigned. These tables do not hold every clone; where another copy was compared, an unresolved V gene accounts for under half, and the others remain unexplained. In all, the sample holds about 140,000 clones, and roughly 50% of those were seen once. The ten largest clones capture under 6.5% of the sample. Sample time point, as interpreted from the label and publication: baseline before oral tofacitinib. This specimen was CD4+ T cells sorted from blood, taken at week 0. These receptors all come from a human donor with alopecia areata.

The chain joins TRBV15 to TRBJ2-7, with unresolved D. Germline CDR1 and CDR2: LNHNV and YYDKDF (reference sequence). This CDR3 is built from 15 residues. With 1 base removed from V and 4 bases from J, the gap between germline ends came to 14 bases. As DNA, the CDR3 is TGTGCCACCAGCAGAGCCTTGGCTGGGCAATACGAGCAGTACTTC. As protein: CATSRALAGQYEQYF.

The rearrangement joins TRBV5-6 to TRBJ2-7; D is ambiguous. From germline, CDR1 is SGHDT and CDR2 YYEEEE. This CDR3 has 14 amino acids. V lost 0 bases, J lost 0 bases, and 7 bases lay in between. CDR3 coding DNA: TGTGCCAGCAGCTTGGGGCCTGCCTCCTACGAGCAGTACTTC. It codes for CASSLGPASYEQYF.

The chain uses TRBV30 and TRBJ2-6; weak D call: TRBD2 (5 bases). CDR1 is GTSNPN and CDR2 is SVGIG in the germline V gene (reference sequence). V shed 4 bases and J shed 0 bases, with 10 bases lying between them. The CDR3 is 15 amino acids. The CDR3 DNA reads TGTGCCTGGACGACGGGGAGCTCTGGGGCCAACGTCCTGACTTTC. Translation: CAWTTGSSGANVLTF.

This clone has only one observation. The chain employs TRBV6-5 and TRBJ1-5; D is uncertain. The CDR3 is 15 residues long. V lost 6 bases to trimming and J lost 1 base, with 13 bases between them. Germline lookup yields CDR1 MNHEY and CDR2 SVGAGI. The DNA of the CDR3 is TGTGCCAGCAGCCCTACCTCAATGAGCAATCAGCCCCAGCATTTT. This sequence encodes CASSPTSMSNQPQHF.

The chain employs TRBV27 and TRBJ1-2; D possibly corresponds to TRBD1 (5 bases). Per the germline V gene, CDR1 is MNHEY and CDR2 is SMNVEV (reference sequence). The CDR3 is 16 amino acids. Trimming pared 4 bases from V and 2 bases from J, leaving 17 bases between. The CDR3 spells CASSSQDGTRNYGYTF. DNA of the CDR3: TGTGCCAGCAGTTCACAGGACGGTACCAGAAACTATGGCTACACCTTC.

The J gene is TRBJ2-1, the V gene TRBV29-1; tentatively, D is TRBD1 or TRBD2 (7 bases each). CDR1 and CDR2 from the germline V gene are SQVTM and ANQGSEA. Trimming pared 6 bases from V and 5 bases from J, leaving 17 bases between. CDR3 size: 14 residues. The CDR3 region has the DNA TGCAGCGTCGACCGACAGGGACTACACAATGAGCAGTTCTTC. Translation: CSVDRQGLHNEQFF.

This clone has only one observation. This sequence joins TRBV29-1 and TRBJ2-7, with a weak D call TRBD1 (5 bases). The V and J ends lost 4 bases and 5 bases respectively, with 15 bases between them. The CDR3 is 13 amino acids. CDR1 is SQVTM, CDR2 ANQGSEA, per germline. In DNA form, the CDR3 reads TGCAGCGTTGCCCCGTCCAGGGTCCACGAGCAGTACTTC. Its protein is CSVAPSRVHEQYF.

This clone was seen more than once but under ten times. The chain recombines TRBV10-3 with TRBJ2-5; TRBD2 matches at 16 bases. This CDR3 is 15 amino acids long. CDR1 ENHRY and CDR2 SYGVKD come from the germline V gene. The V gene end was trimmed by 10 bases and the J gene end by 1 base; junction bases not matched to a gene: 3. Here the CDR3 DNA reads TGTGCCACCGGGACTAGCGGGGGGGCCCAAGAGACCCAGTACTTC. It yields the protein CATGTSGGAQETQYF.

CDR3 nucleotides: TGTGCCAGCAGTTACAGGGTAGCGGGCTACAATGAGCAGTTCTTC. This encodes CASSYRVAGYNEQFF. The gene calls are TRBV6-5 and TRBJ2-1; 7 nucleotides line up with TRBD2. Germline V gene data show CDR1 as MNHEY and CDR2 as SVGAGI. The V segment lost 2 bases and the J segment 3 bases; nucleotides outside the gene matches: 4. The CDR3 contains 15 residues.

The chain employs TRBV4-1 and TRBJ1-2; D might be TRBD1 (6 bases). V lost 3 bases to trimming and J lost 8 bases, with 22 bases between them. This CDR3 spans 16 amino acids. Germline assignment: CDR1 MGHRA and CDR2 YSYEKL. CDR3 in amino acids: CASSQVQGPLGVGYTF. The CDR3 DNA follows: TGCGCCAGCAGCCAGGTTCAGGGGCCCCTTGGGGTCGGCTACACCTTC.

This rearrangement joins TRBV7-2 to TRBJ1-6, with no clear D. This CDR3 comprises 14 residues. The V gene lost 6 bases and the J gene lost 9 bases, with 15 bases spanning the gap. The germline V gene has CDR1 SGHTA and CDR2 FQGNSA. The CDR3 nucleotides are TGTGCCAGCAGTCAAACTGCGGGTACTTCACCCCTCCACTTT. Its protein product is CASSQTAGTSPLHF.

The chain recombines TRBV30 with TRBJ1-1; no clear D gene. The CDR3 contains 12 residues. Trimming shortened V by 2 bases and J by 6 bases, and 10 bases separated the two germline ends. Germline V gene sequence: CDR1 GTSNPN, CDR2 SVGIG (reference sequence). The chain's CDR3 is CAWSTQAAEAFF. As DNA, the CDR3 is TGTGCCTGGAGTACTCAGGCCGCTGAAGCTTTCTTT.

This clone was picked up a small number of times. This rearrangement joins TRBV27 to TRBJ1-3; D call uncertain. The CDR3 has 13 residues. The V end was cut by 10 bases, the J end by 3 bases, with 13 bases between. In germline, CDR1 is MNHEY, CDR2 SMNVEV (reference sequence). Written as DNA, the CDR3 is TGTGCCACCAAAAACCGAGGTGGAAACACCATATATTTT. Amino acids: CATKNRGGNTIYF.

This clone appeared a few times. The V call is TRBV29-1, the J call TRBJ1-1; D is ambiguous. Between the trimmed V and J ends, which lost 5 bases and 1 base, there was a span of 8 bases. CDR1 and CDR2 from the germline V gene are SQVTM and ANQGSEA. The CDR3 covers 12 residues. CDR3 sequence reads: CSVIPANTEAFF. For the CDR3, the DNA is TGCAGCGTTATTCCCGCGAACACTGAAGCTTTCTTT. Complete variable domain (other parts from reference TRBV29-1 and TRBJ1-1): SAVISQKPSRDICQRGTSLTIQCQVDSQVTMMFWYRQQPGQSLTLIATANQGSEATYESGFVIDKFPISRPNLTFSTLTVSNMSPEDSSIYLCSVIPANTEAFFGQGTRLTVV.

This clone was picked up a small number of times. The chain has TRBV29-1 and TRBJ2-4; 7 nucleotides line up with TRBD1. J gave up 2 bases and V 4 bases, and 2 bases lay outside the gene matches. The CDR3 is made up of 13 amino acids. CDR1 is SQVTM and CDR2 is ANQGSEA in the germline V gene. The chain's CDR3 is CSVATGSKNIQYF. The CDR3 coding sequence is TGCAGCGTTGCGACAGGGTCCAAAAACATTCAGTACTTC.

This chain joins TRBV5-6 and TRBJ2-4; D is uncertain. The CDR3 sequence is 14 residues long. The germline V and J ends were trimmed by 5 bases and 7 bases, with 16 bases remaining between them. Germline assignment: CDR1 SGHDT and CDR2 YYEEEE. DNA of the CDR3: TGTGCCAGCAGTCTGTTTGATGCTCGGAACATTCAGTACTTC. It codes for CASSLFDARNIQYF.

The rearrangement links TRBV9 to TRBJ2-3, with D possibly matching TRBD2 (5 bases). V gave up 4 bases and J gave up 7 bases, with 13 bases separating them. CDR3 size: 13 residues. The V gene's germline CDR1 is SGDLS and CDR2 YYNGEE. CDR3 DNA sequence: TGTGCCAGCAGCCCTCTAGCTTCGTATACGCAGTATTTT. Amino acids: CASSPLASYTQYF.

This clone was found a few times. The genes are TRBV5-1 and TRBJ2-5; TRBD1 is a possible D gene (5 bases). Germline CDR1 and CDR2: SGHRS and YFSETQ. Trimming removed 0 bases at V and 2 bases at J, with 8 bases between. This CDR3 contains 14 residues. The CDR3 DNA reads as TGCGCCAGCAGCTTGGGGGGCCCTCAAGAGACCCAGTACTTC. Translating it yields CASSLGGPQETQYF.

V usage is TRBV19 and J usage is TRBJ2-2; maybe TRBD2 (7 bases). The CDR3 runs 18 residues. The germline V gene has CDR1 LNHDA and CDR2 SQIVND (reference sequence). V lost 5 bases and J lost 0, with 19 bases in between. CDR3 sequence reads: CASSPPGGRPPNTGELFF. In DNA form, the CDR3 reads TGTGCCAGTAGTCCCCCGGGGGGCAGACCCCCGAACACCGGGGAGCTGTTTTTT.

This clone was seen only once. This chain links TRBV21-1 with TRBJ2-5. TRBV21-1 is recorded as a pseudogene. This CDR3 has 17 amino acids. The CDR3 coding sequence is TGTGCCAGCAGCAAAGCGGGACGACAAGAAGCTTCAGAGACCCAGTACTTC. Its translation is CASSKAGRQEASETQYF.

This rearrangement joins TRBV2 to TRBJ2-7, with unresolved D. V was trimmed by 1 base and J by 6 bases, leaving 7 bases between them. This CDR3 contains 12 residues. CDR1 is SNHLY, CDR2 FYNNEI, per germline. DNA of the CDR3: TGTGCCAGCAGTGAAGACATCGGCGAGCAGTACTTC. Translating it yields CASSEDIGEQYF.

The chain recombines TRBV5-1 with TRBJ1-2; weak D call: TRBD1 (5 bases). The CDR3 has 14 residues. Germline assignment: CDR1 SGHRS and CDR2 YFSETQ. V lost 1 base to trimming and J lost 4 bases, with 11 bases between them. CDR3 coding DNA: TGCGCCAGCAGCTTGCAGGGAGGGTCCTATGGCTACACCTTC. It encodes CASSLQGGSYGYTF.

CDR3 nucleotides: TGTGCCAGCAGCTTGGGACAGACGAACACTGAAGCTTTCTTT. Protein: CASSLGQTNTEAFF. The chain recombines TRBV7-9 with TRBJ1-1; 7 bases align to TRBD1. The CDR3 is 14 residues long. Trimming cost V 3 bases and J 1 base; bases outside gene matches: 2. Germline loops: CDR1 SEHNR, CDR2 FQNEAQ (reference sequence).

The CDR3 is CASSSTGTINTGELFF. The CDR3 DNA reads as TGCGCCAGCAGCTCCACCGGGACTATCAACACCGGGGAGCTGTTTTTT. The chain has TRBV5-1 and TRBJ2-2, with TRBD2 matching over 7 bases. The CDR3 runs 16 residues. The germline V gene encodes CDR1 SGHRS and CDR2 YFSETQ. The ends lost 3 bases at V and 2 bases at J; junction bases unmatched: 7.

CDR3: CAWSVRNNQPQHF. The CDR3, as DNA: TGTGCCTGGAGTGTGAGGAACAATCAGCCCCAGCATTTT. The J gene is TRBJ1-5, the V gene TRBV30; D not certain. V was shortened by 0 bases and J by 3 bases, with 6 bases between the two germline ends. From germline, CDR1 is GTSNPN and CDR2 SVGIG (reference sequence). CDR3 length equals 13 residues.

J is TRBJ2-7 and V is TRBV7-9; TRBD1 matches 10 bases. This CDR3 contains 15 residues. Germline CDR1 SEHNR, CDR2 FQNEAQ (reference sequence). V lost 6 bases to trimming and J lost 3 bases; unmatched junction nucleotides: 8. The CDR3 is CASRGPGQGIYEQYF. In nucleotides, the CDR3 is TGTGCCAGCAGGGGACCGGGACAGGGGATCTACGAGCAGTACTTC. The full variable domain, in which reference TRBV7-9 and TRBJ2-7 provide the parts outside the CDR3, is DTGVSQNPRHKITKRGQNVTFRCDPISEHNRLYWYRQTLGQGPEFLTYFQNEAQLEKSRLLSDRFSAERPKGSFSTLEIQRTEQGDSAMYLCASRGPGQGIYEQYFGPGTRLTVT.

This clone was detected a few times. The rearrangement joins TRBV2 to TRBJ2-5; D unclear. This CDR3 region has 14 residues. The V gene lost 3 bases and the J gene lost 6 bases, with 14 bases spanning the gap. Germline values: CDR1 SNHLY, CDR2 FYNNEI. The CDR3 spells CASSDPVVFKTQYF. For the CDR3, the DNA is TGTGCCAGCAGTGATCCCGTCGTGTTTAAGACCCAGTACTTC.

This clone has only a few counts. V usage is TRBV7-9 and J usage is TRBJ1-6, with a possible D match to TRBD1 (5 bases). The CDR3 has 14 residues. V was shortened by 5 bases and J by 8 bases, with 13 bases between the two germline ends. Germline V gives CDR1 SEHNR, CDR2 FQNEAQ (reference sequence). The CDR3 protein is CASSTDRWDSPLHF. CDR3 bases: TGTGCCAGCAGCACCGACAGATGGGATTCACCCCTCCACTTT.

The chain recombines TRBV10-3 with TRBJ2-2; 7 positions match TRBD1. CDR1 is ENHRY and CDR2 is SYGVKD in the germline V gene. Germline trimming cut 3 bases from V and 5 bases from J; bases unmatched to any gene: 3. This CDR3 spans 14 amino acids. The CDR3 here is CAISEGGRTGELFF. The DNA of the CDR3 is TGTGCCATCAGTGAAGGGGGCCGGACCGGGGAGCTGTTTTTT.

The gene calls are TRBV25-1 and TRBJ2-1, with a weak D call TRBD1 (6 bases). The CDR3 covers 12 residues. Trimming stripped 1 base from V and 8 bases from J, with 6 bases between. Germline V gene sequence: CDR1 MGHDK, CDR2 SYGVNS. The CDR3: CASSEWGHEQFF. The CDR3 DNA is TGTGCCAGCAGTGAATGGGGGCATGAGCAGTTCTTC.

This chain joins TRBV9 and TRBJ2-2, with 9 bases fitting TRBD2. This CDR3 region has 14 residues. After removal of 8 bases from V and 0 bases from J, the junction contained 2 bases not matched to a gene. Per the germline V gene, CDR1 is SGDLS and CDR2 is YYNGEE. The CDR3 loop reads CASQRGANTGELFF. The CDR3 nucleotides are TGTGCCAGTCAGCGGGGGGCGAACACCGGGGAGCTGTTTTTT.

The chain couples TRBV7-9 to TRBJ2-5; tentatively, D is TRBD2 (5 bases). V was shortened by 5 bases and J by 4 bases, with 14 bases between the two germline ends. CDR1 SEHNR and CDR2 FQNEAQ come from the germline V gene (reference sequence). This CDR3 has 14 residues. The CDR3 region is CASSPVYGGETQYF. As DNA, the CDR3 is TGTGCCAGCAGCCCCGTGTACGGAGGAGAGACCCAGTACTTC. Supplemented by reference TRBV7-9 and TRBJ2-5, the full variable domain reads DTGVSQNPRHKITKRGQNVTFRCDPISEHNRLYWYRQTLGQGPEFLTYFQNEAQLEKSRLLSDRFSAERPKGSFSTLEIQRTEQGDSAMYLCASSPVYGGETQYFGPGTRLLVL.